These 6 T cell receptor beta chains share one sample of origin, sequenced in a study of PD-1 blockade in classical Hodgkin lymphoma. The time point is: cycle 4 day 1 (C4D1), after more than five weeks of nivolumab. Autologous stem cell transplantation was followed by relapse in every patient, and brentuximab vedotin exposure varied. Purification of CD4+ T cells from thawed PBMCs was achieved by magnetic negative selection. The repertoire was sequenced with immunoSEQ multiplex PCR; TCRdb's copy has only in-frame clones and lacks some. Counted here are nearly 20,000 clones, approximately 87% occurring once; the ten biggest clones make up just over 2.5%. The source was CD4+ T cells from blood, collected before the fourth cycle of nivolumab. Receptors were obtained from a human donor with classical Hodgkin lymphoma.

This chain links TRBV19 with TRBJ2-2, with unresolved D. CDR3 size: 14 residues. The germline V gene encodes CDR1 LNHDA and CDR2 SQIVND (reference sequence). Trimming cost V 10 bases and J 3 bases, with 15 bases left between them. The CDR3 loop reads CAISVTVHTGELFF. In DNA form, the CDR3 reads TGTGCCATCTCTGTAACAGTACACACCGGGGAGCTGTTTTTT.

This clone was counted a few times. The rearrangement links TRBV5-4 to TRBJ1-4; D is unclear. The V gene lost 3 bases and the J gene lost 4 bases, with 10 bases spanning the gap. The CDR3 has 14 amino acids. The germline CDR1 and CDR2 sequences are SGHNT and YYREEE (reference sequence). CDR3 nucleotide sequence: TGTGCCAGCAGCTCCGCTGGGGTTAATGAAAAACTGTTTTTT. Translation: CASSSAGVNEKLFF.

The CDR3 nucleotides read TGTGCCAGTAGTATCCCACCGACGGCGAATCATCCTGGCTACACCTTC. It translates to CASSIPPTANHPGYTF. The chain links TRBV19 to TRBJ1-2, with D hard to call. The V gene lost 3 bases and the J gene lost 7 bases, with 21 bases spanning the gap. Germline CDR1 reads LNHDA; CDR2 reads SQIVND (reference sequence). The CDR3 runs to 16 residues.

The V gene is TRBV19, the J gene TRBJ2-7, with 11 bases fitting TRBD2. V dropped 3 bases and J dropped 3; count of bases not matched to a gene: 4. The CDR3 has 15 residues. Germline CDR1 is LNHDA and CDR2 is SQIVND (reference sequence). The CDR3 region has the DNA TGTGCCAGTAGTATTGCTGGGACTAGCGGCTACGAGCAGTACTTC. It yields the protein CASSIAGTSGYEQYF. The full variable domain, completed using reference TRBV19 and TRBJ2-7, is DGGITQSPKYLFRKEGQNVTLSCEQNLNHDAMYWYRQDPGQGLRLIYYSQIVNDFQKGDIAEGYSVSREKKESFPLTVTSAQKNPTAFYLCASSIAGTSGYEQYFGPGTRLTVT.

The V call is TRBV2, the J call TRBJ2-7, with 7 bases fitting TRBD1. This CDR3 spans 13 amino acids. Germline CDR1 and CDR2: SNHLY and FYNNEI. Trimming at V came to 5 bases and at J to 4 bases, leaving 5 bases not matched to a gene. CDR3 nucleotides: TGTGCCAGCAGTAGGGGGCTATTTTACGAGCAGTACTTC. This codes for CASSRGLFYEQYF.

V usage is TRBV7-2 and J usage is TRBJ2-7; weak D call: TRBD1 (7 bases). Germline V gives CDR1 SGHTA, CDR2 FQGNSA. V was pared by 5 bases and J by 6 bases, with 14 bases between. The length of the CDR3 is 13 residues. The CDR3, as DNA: TGTGCCAGCAGCGGGGGGACAGACTCCGAGCAGTACTTC. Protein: CASSGGTDSEQYF.